A single sample gave rise to the 27 T cell receptor beta chains below, sequenced in a study of shared clonotypes between healthy human individuals. The protocol was immunoSEQ multiplex PCR, while the TCRdb copy is restricted to in-frame clones and leaves out a portion. The repertoire holds 550,000 to 800,000 clones, with about nine tenths as singletons. What was sequenced was memory CD8+ T cells from PBMCs. As for subset: CD45RO+ cells pooled with CCR7-negative TemRA cells. The origin of the receptors is a man between 18 and 35 years old in good health. Some clones in this sample may be carry-over from other donors' samples.

The gene calls are TRBV7-6 and TRBJ2-2, with 7 nucleotides matching TRBD2. The germline CDR1 and CDR2 sequences are SGHVS and FNYEAQ. The length of the CDR3 is 15 residues. The V and J ends lost 5 bases and 3 bases, in that order; junction bases with no gene match: 6. The CDR3 reads CASSPGAGYTGELFF. The CDR3 DNA is TGTGCCAGCAGCCCGGGAGCGGGGTACACCGGGGAGCTGTTTTTT.

DNA for the CDR3: TGTGCCTGGAGTGTACGGGGGACTGCCTATGGCTACACCTTC. This encodes CAWSVRGTAYGYTF. J is TRBJ1-2 and V is TRBV30, with D possibly being TRBD1 (5 bases). The CDR3 has 14 amino acids. Looked up from germline, CDR1 is GTSNPN and CDR2 is SVGIG (reference sequence). Trimming shortened V by 0 bases and J by 4 bases, and 12 bases separated the two germline ends.

The CDR3 sequence is CASRPYLRIWGNEQFF. DNA of the CDR3: TGTGCCAGCAGACCATACTTACGGATTTGGGGCAATGAGCAGTTCTTC. The chain combines TRBV7-2 with TRBJ2-1; no firm D call. The CDR3 contains 16 residues. CDR1 SGHTA and CDR2 FQGNSA come from the germline V gene. V gave up 6 bases and J gave up 6 bases, with 21 bases separating them. Combining the CDR3 with reference TRBV7-2 and TRBJ2-1 gives the whole variable domain GAGVSQSPSNKVTEKGKDVELRCDPISGHTALYWYRQSLGQGLEFLIYFQGNSAPDKSGLPSDRFSAERTGGSVSTLTIQRTQQEDSAVYLCASRPYLRIWGNEQFFGPGTRLTVL.

The V call is TRBV11-2, the J call TRBJ2-5; D gene ambiguous. Germline assignment: CDR1 SGHAT and CDR2 FQNNGV. The CDR3 spans 15 residues. Deletions cut 6 bases from V and 4 bases from J, with 18 bases between. Here the CDR3 DNA reads TGTGCCAGCAGACCTCGGTCGGCATCGGGAGAGACCCAGTACTTC. Its translation: CASRPRSASGETQYF.

J is TRBJ2-2 and V is TRBV7-9; D remains ambiguous. CDR1 is SEHNR, CDR2 FQNEAQ, per germline (reference sequence). The CDR3 consists of 15 residues. V lost 5 bases and J 6 bases, leaving 16 bases between the germline ends. The CDR3 DNA reads as TGTGCCAGCAGCCGAAAAGGGCCTTACCCCGGGGAGCTGTTTTTT. It translates to CASSRKGPYPGELFF.

About this clone itself: Mismatch with germline at one junction end may stem from a read error. The gene calls are TRBV6-6 and TRBJ1-2, with D unclear. This CDR3 is built from 15 residues. CDR1 MNHNY and CDR2 SVGAGI come from the germline V gene (reference sequence). The CDR3 sequence: CASSESYSDNYGYTF. The CDR3 DNA follows: TGCGCCAGCAGTGAGTCCTATTCTGATAACTATGGCTACACCTTC.

The chain carries TRBV10-3 and TRBJ2-7; perhaps D is TRBD1 or TRBD2 (5 bases each). V gave up 2 bases and J gave up 4 bases, with 15 bases separating them. Looked up from germline, CDR1 is ENHRY and CDR2 is SYGVKD. This CDR3 spans 15 amino acids. CDR3 protein: CAISEGKGTLYEQYF. As DNA, the CDR3 is TGTGCCATCAGTGAGGGAAAGGGGACCCTTTACGAGCAGTACTTC.

This clone came up many times. The rearrangement joins TRBV7-3 to TRBJ2-2, with no clear D. Germline CDR1 and CDR2: SGHTA and FQGTGA. The germline V and J ends were trimmed by 2 bases and 6 bases, with 7 bases remaining between them. This CDR3 is 13 amino acids long. The CDR3 bases are TGTGCCAGCAGCTTAGGGGTCGCCGGGGAGCTGTTTTTT. Protein product: CASSLGVAGELFF.

This clone showed up just a few times. The same CDR3 also results from other DNA sequences found in this sample. The chain has TRBV14 and TRBJ1-5; D is possibly TRBD1 (5 bases). The V end was cut by 0 bases, the J end by 7 bases, with 7 bases between. This CDR3 region has 13 residues. Per germline, CDR1 SGHDN and CDR2 FVKESK. The CDR3 here is CASSQDRGQPQHF. The CDR3 DNA sequence: TGTGCCAGCAGCCAAGATCGGGGGCAGCCCCAGCATTTT.

V gene TRBV2 combines with J gene TRBJ2-7; D is undetermined. Trimming pared 6 bases from V and 5 bases from J, leaving 8 bases between. The CDR3 runs to 11 residues. Germline-derived CDR1 and CDR2 are SNHLY and FYNNEI. This CDR3 reads CASSLIDEQYF. CDR3 sequence (DNA): TGTGCCAGCAGCCTAATCGACGAGCAGTACTTC.

The chain carries TRBV29-1 and TRBJ1-2; TRBD1 aligns across 10 bases. Germline V gene data show CDR1 as SQVTM and CDR2 as ANQGSEA. V shed 3 bases and J 6 bases; nucleotides not matched to a gene: 10. The CDR3 sequence is 15 residues long. The CDR3: CSVDWLGTGVHGYTF. The CDR3 region has the DNA TGCAGCGTTGACTGGCTAGGGACAGGGGTCCATGGCTACACCTTC. The complete variable domain, with remaining parts taken from reference TRBV29-1 and TRBJ1-2, reads SAVISQKPSRDICQRGTSLTIQCQVDSQVTMMFWYRQQPGQSLTLIATANQGSEATYESGFVIDKFPISRPNLTFSTLTVSNMSPEDSSIYLCSVDWLGTGVHGYTFGSGTRLTVV.

CDR3 loop: CASSVDRAWETQYF. CDR3 in DNA: TGTGCCAGCAGTGTGGACAGGGCCTGGGAGACCCAGTACTTC. The rearrangement links TRBV28 to TRBJ2-5; TRBD1 matches 8 bases. The J segment lost 5 bases and the V segment lost 5 bases, leaving 7 bases of the junction unmatched. CDR3 length: 14 residues. CDR1 is MDHEN and CDR2 is SYDVKM in the germline V gene.

This chain links TRBV6-9 with TRBJ2-3, with 9 bases aligning to TRBD1. The junction had 7 bases not matched to a gene; V was cut back by 2 bases and J by 4 bases. This CDR3 has 16 residues. Germline CDR1 reads MNHGY; CDR2 reads SVAAGI. The CDR3 coding sequence is TGTGCCAGCAGTTATGACCGGGACAGGGAGGCAGATACGCAGTATTTT. Translating it yields CASSYDRDREADTQYF.

The chain links TRBV6-5 to TRBJ2-1; D is ambiguous. The CDR3 has 11 amino acids. Trimming removed 1 base from V and 8 bases from J, with 3 bases in between. Germline-derived CDR1 and CDR2 are MNHEY and SVGAGI. This chain's CDR3 is CASSYWDEQFF. DNA of the CDR3: TGTGCCAGCAGTTACTGGGATGAGCAGTTCTTC.

The genes are TRBV27 and TRBJ2-2, with 10 bases aligning to TRBD2. This CDR3 has 14 residues. In germline, CDR1 is MNHEY, CDR2 SMNVEV (reference sequence). The V segment lost 5 bases and the J segment 7 bases; nucleotides outside the gene matches: 4. The CDR3 spells CASSLAGADGELFF. CDR3 nucleotide sequence: TGTGCCAGCAGTCTAGCGGGAGCGGACGGGGAGCTGTTTTTT.

The gene calls are TRBV27 and TRBJ2-4; D possibly uses TRBD1 or TRBD2 (5 bases each). Germline lookup yields CDR1 MNHEY and CDR2 SMNVEV (reference sequence). The CDR3 spans 13 residues. V lost 6 bases to trimming and J lost 3 bases, with 9 bases between them. For the CDR3, the DNA is TGTGCCAGCAGAAGGGACGTCAAAAACATTCAGTACTTC. It is translated as CASRRDVKNIQYF.

This clone has only a few counts. V is TRBV27 and J is TRBJ2-7, with TRBD1 as a possible D gene (6 bases). V was clipped by 2 bases and J by 7 bases, with 12 bases between them. The CDR3 runs 13 residues. Germline lookup yields CDR1 MNHEY and CDR2 SMNVEV (reference sequence). The CDR3 loop is CASSLMGAREQYF. The CDR3 coding sequence is TGTGCCAGCAGTTTAATGGGGGCGCGTGAGCAGTACTTC.

The CDR3 here is CASSSPGTVNTEAFF. The CDR3 coding sequence is TGTGCCAGCAGCTCCCCCGGGACAGTGAACACTGAAGCTTTCTTT. The gene calls are TRBV7-2 and TRBJ1-1, with TRBD1 matching over 7 bases. V dropped 4 bases and J dropped 0; count of bases not matched to a gene: 5. The CDR3 runs 15 residues. Germline lookup yields CDR1 SGHTA and CDR2 FQGNSA. The variable domain in full, with the rest retrieved from reference TRBV7-2 and TRBJ1-1, is GAGVSQSPSNKVTEKGKDVELRCDPISGHTALYWYRQSLGQGLEFLIYFQGNSAPDKSGLPSDRFSAERTGGSVSTLTIQRTQQEDSAVYLCASSSPGTVNTEAFFGQGTRLTVV.

The chain is built from TRBV19 and TRBJ2-7; D is unresolved. This CDR3 comprises 12 residues. The V and J ends lost 1 base and 4 bases respectively, with 5 bases between them. The germline V gene encodes CDR1 LNHDA and CDR2 SQIVND (reference sequence). DNA for the CDR3: TGTGCCAGTAGTATAGTTGGTTACGAGCAGTACTTC. Its protein is CASSIVGYEQYF. The whole variable domain, remainder taken from reference TRBV19 and TRBJ2-7, is DGGITQSPKYLFRKEGQNVTLSCEQNLNHDAMYWYRQDPGQGLRLIYYSQIVNDFQKGDIAEGYSVSREKKESFPLTVTSAQKNPTAFYLCASSIVGYEQYFGPGTRLTVT.

The chain carries TRBV7-2 and TRBJ1-2; D perhaps matches TRBD1 (5 bases). V gave up 5 bases and J gave up 4 bases, with 14 bases separating them. The CDR3 is 14 residues long. Germline-derived CDR1 and CDR2 are SGHTA and FQGNSA. The CDR3 sequence: CASSILGGVYGYTF. As DNA, the CDR3 is TGTGCCAGCAGCATACTGGGGGGAGTCTATGGCTACACCTTC.

The chain combines TRBV7-9 with TRBJ2-5; tentative D call: TRBD1 (6 bases). The CDR3 totals 14 residues. Trimming took 5 bases from V and 2 from J, leaving 12 bases between them. In germline, CDR1 is SEHNR, CDR2 FQNEAQ (reference sequence). The CDR3, as DNA: TGTGCCAGCAGCCTCCGGACAGAACAAGAGACCCAGTACTTC. It specifies CASSLRTEQETQYF.

This clone was picked up a small number of times. The genes are TRBV10-2 and TRBJ1-2; D not resolved. The germline V gene has CDR1 WSHSY and CDR2 SAAADI. Deletions cut 6 bases from V and 8 bases from J, with 13 bases between. The CDR3 is 12 residues long. In DNA, the CDR3 is TGCGCCAGCAGCACCGATGGCCAAGGCTACACCTTC. Translating gives CASSTDGQGYTF.

The chain is built from TRBV7-8 and TRBJ2-1, with 10 bases matching TRBD2. The CDR3 contains 14 residues. The V and J ends lost 2 bases and 6 bases, in that order; junction bases with no gene match: 1. From germline, CDR1 is SGHVS and CDR2 FQNEAQ. The CDR3 loop is CASSLLAGVNEQFF. CDR3 bases: TGTGCCAGCAGCTTACTAGCGGGAGTCAATGAGCAGTTCTTC.

This sequence joins TRBV9 and TRBJ2-7; D might be TRBD2 (5 bases). Looked up from germline, CDR1 is SGDLS and CDR2 is YYNGEE. This CDR3 is 14 amino acids long. V was cut by 4 bases and J by 4 bases, with 15 bases left in between. The CDR3 spells CASSPHDRLYEQYF. The CDR3 coding sequence is TGTGCCAGCAGCCCTCACGACCGACTATACGAGCAGTACTTC.

The chain employs TRBV28 and TRBJ1-1; 7 positions match TRBD1. Per the germline V gene, CDR1 is MDHEN and CDR2 is SYDVKM. CDR3 length equals 15 residues. The V segment lost 7 bases and the J segment 5 bases; nucleotides outside the gene matches: 13. The CDR3 here is CASKGAGGLMTEAFF. DNA for the CDR3: TGTGCCAGCAAGGGGGCTGGGGGACTGATGACTGAAGCTTTCTTT.

This chain connects TRBV28 to TRBJ2-3; possible D gene TRBD2, 6 bases. Germline V CDR1 and CDR2: MDHEN, SYDVKM. The V end was cut by 0 bases, the J end by 3 bases, with 22 bases between. There are 19 residues in the CDR3. The CDR3 is CASSLWGVWDSLRTDTQYF. The CDR3 DNA sequence: TGTGCCAGCAGTTTATGGGGTGTTTGGGACTCTCTTAGGACAGATACGCAGTATTTT.

The sample holds one count of this clone. The rearrangement joins TRBV29-1 to TRBJ2-7; TRBD2 might be the D (6 bases). Per germline, CDR1 SQVTM and CDR2 ANQGSEA. Trimming took off 5 bases at V and 6 bases at J, with 23 bases between the two ends. The CDR3 covers 15 residues. The CDR3 loop is CSVRGLASDLSEQYF. The CDR3 DNA reads as TGCAGCGTTAGGGGTCTGGCTAGCGACTTATCCGAGCAGTACTTC.